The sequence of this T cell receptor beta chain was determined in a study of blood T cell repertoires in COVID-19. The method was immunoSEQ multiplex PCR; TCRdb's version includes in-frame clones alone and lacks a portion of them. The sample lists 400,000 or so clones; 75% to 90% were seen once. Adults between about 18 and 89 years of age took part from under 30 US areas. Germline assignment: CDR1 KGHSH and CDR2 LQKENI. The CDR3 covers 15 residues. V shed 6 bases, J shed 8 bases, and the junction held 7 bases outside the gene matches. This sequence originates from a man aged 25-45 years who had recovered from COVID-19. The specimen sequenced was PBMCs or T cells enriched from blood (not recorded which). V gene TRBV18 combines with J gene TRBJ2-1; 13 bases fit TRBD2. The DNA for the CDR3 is TGTGCCAGCTCTCGGACTAGCGGGAGTGTGGATGAGCAGTTCTTC. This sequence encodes CASSRTSGSVDEQFF.